A selection of T cell receptor beta chains follows, all from one sample in a study of CD8 T cells in ankylosing spondylitis. In TCRdb, the 5' RACE reads were re-called with MiXCR into one record per CDR3 protein. The sample gives about 160,000 distinct CDR3 sequences, about 16% of which show up once; approximately 8% is in the top ten. The source material was blood, either unsorted or a sorted T cell fraction (not recorded which). The receptor set was obtained from a male donor with ankylosing spondylitis or in good health (not recorded which). Both conserved end residues are part of each CDR3. Fields, in order: D gene, V gene, J gene, clone size, CDR3 protein, CDR3 DNA. The D gene is left open where the match is weak. Clone size is shown for a subset of rows, as once, few, many or a class of expanded clone.

d_call: TRBD2; v_call: TRBV6-1; j_call: TRBJ2-2; clone_size: many; cdr3_aa: CASSGGLVGTGELFF; cdr3_nt: TGTGCCAGCAGTGGAGGACTAGTGGGCACCGGGGAGCTGTTTTTT
d_call: TRBD2; v_call: TRBV5-1; j_call: TRBJ2-2; clone_size: many; cdr3_aa: CASSFGESSGGTGELFF; cdr3_nt: TGCGCCAGCAGCTTCGGGGAGTCTAGCGGGGGCACCGGGGAGCTGTTTTTT
d_call: TRBD1; v_call: TRBV12-3/TRBV12-4; j_call: TRBJ1-2; clone_size: many; cdr3_aa: CASTSQQGAEGYTF; cdr3_nt: TGTGCCAGCACCTCCCAGCAGGGGGCCGAAGGCTACACCTTC
d_call: NA; v_call: TRBV28; j_call: TRBJ1-2; clone_size: few; cdr3_aa: CASRDPGTLYYTF; cdr3_nt: TGTGCCAGCAGAGACCCCGGGACACTTTATTACACCTTC
d_call: TRBD1; v_call: TRBV6-5; j_call: TRBJ2-1; clone_size: NA; cdr3_aa: CASSYGTGYLNEQFF; cdr3_nt: TGTGCCAGCAGTTATGGGACAGGTTATCTGAATGAGCAGTTCTTC
d_call: NA; v_call: TRBV11-2; j_call: TRBJ1-2; clone_size: NA; cdr3_aa: CASSWAEGPYGYTF; cdr3_nt: TGTGCCAGCAGCTGGGCAGAGGGGCCCTATGGCTACACCTTC
d_call: TRBD2; v_call: TRBV18; j_call: TRBJ2-1; clone_size: few; cdr3_aa: CASSPPSGLAASSGEQFF; cdr3_nt: TGTGCCAGCTCACCACCGTCCGGACTAGCGGCTTCCTCCGGTGAGCAGTTCTTC
d_call: NA; v_call: TRBV12-3/TRBV12-4; j_call: TRBJ1-1; clone_size: NA; cdr3_aa: CASSFARDYTEAFF; cdr3_nt: TGTGCCAGCAGCTTCGCCAGGGACTACACTGAAGCTTTCTTT
d_call: NA; v_call: TRBV20-1; j_call: TRBJ2-1; clone_size: many; cdr3_aa: CSASSESNEQFF; cdr3_nt: TGCAGTGCTAGTTCGGAAAGTAATGAGCAGTTCTTC
d_call: NA; v_call: TRBV20-1; j_call: TRBJ2-5; clone_size: many; cdr3_aa: CSAQYQETQYF; cdr3_nt: TGCAGTGCCCAGTACCAAGAGACCCAGTACTTC
d_call: NA; v_call: TRBV9; j_call: TRBJ1-4; clone_size: NA; cdr3_aa: CASSRGDGTELFF; cdr3_nt: TGTGCCAGCAGCCGGGGAGACGGGACCGAACTGTTTTTT
d_call: NA; v_call: TRBV6-5; j_call: TRBJ1-2; clone_size: few; cdr3_aa: CASSYGLQGNGYTF; cdr3_nt: TGTGCCAGCAGTTACGGACTACAAGGGAATGGCTACACCTTC
d_call: NA; v_call: TRBV15; j_call: TRBJ1-3; clone_size: many; cdr3_aa: CATSRDPASGLLSGNTIYF; cdr3_nt: TGTGCCACCAGCAGAGACCCCGCTTCCGGACTGCTCTCTGGAAACACCATATATTTT
d_call: NA; v_call: TRBV5-1; j_call: TRBJ1-2; clone_size: few; cdr3_aa: CASSLGPQSPGYTF; cdr3_nt: TGCGCCAGCAGCTTGGGACCTCAATCCCCTGGCTACACCTTC
d_call: NA; v_call: TRBV6-5; j_call: TRBJ2-3; clone_size: few; cdr3_aa: CASSSGLYDTQYF; cdr3_nt: TGTGCCAGCAGTTCGGGACTCTACGATACGCAGTATTTT
d_call: NA; v_call: TRBV12-3/TRBV12-4; j_call: TRBJ2-2; clone_size: many; cdr3_aa: CASSFWDTGELFF; cdr3_nt: TGTGCCAGCAGTTTTTGGGACACCGGGGAGCTGTTTTTT
d_call: NA; v_call: TRBV6-5; j_call: TRBJ1-5; clone_size: many; cdr3_aa: CASSLVRAPNQPQHF; cdr3_nt: TGTGCCAGCAGTTTAGTCCGGGCCCCCAATCAGCCCCAGCATTTT
d_call: NA; v_call: TRBV7-6; j_call: TRBJ2-1; clone_size: NA; cdr3_aa: CASSLVQDNEQFF; cdr3_nt: TGTGCCAGCAGCTTAGTCCAGGACAATGAGCAGTTCTTC
d_call: NA; v_call: TRBV2; j_call: TRBJ1-1; clone_size: many; cdr3_aa: CASRGEDTEAFF; cdr3_nt: TGTGCCAGCAGGGGCGAGGACACTGAAGCTTTCTTT
d_call: TRBD1; v_call: TRBV20-1; j_call: TRBJ1-1; clone_size: many; cdr3_aa: CSALPGTGNTEAFF; cdr3_nt: TGCAGTGCACTCCCTGGGACAGGAAACACTGAAGCTTTCTTT
d_call: TRBD1; v_call: TRBV5-1; j_call: TRBJ2-4; clone_size: NA; cdr3_aa: CASSSGQGATLNIQYF; cdr3_nt: TGCGCCAGCAGCTCGGGACAGGGGGCCACGCTAAACATTCAGTACTTC
d_call: NA; v_call: TRBV3-1; j_call: TRBJ2-5; clone_size: few; cdr3_aa: CASSQRGSGRGETQYF; cdr3_nt: TGTGCCAGCAGCCAGAGGGGTAGCGGAAGGGGAGAGACCCAGTACTTC
d_call: NA; v_call: TRBV12-3/TRBV12-4; j_call: TRBJ2-7; clone_size: NA; cdr3_aa: CASSTPSYEQYF; cdr3_nt: TGTGCCAGCAGCACCCCTTCCTACGAGCAGTACTTC
d_call: NA; v_call: TRBV3-1; j_call: TRBJ2-7; clone_size: once; cdr3_aa: CASSQVLDERNSYEQYF; cdr3_nt: TGTGCCAGCAGCCAAGTATTAGATGAGAGAAACTCCTACGAGCAGTACTTC
d_call: TRBD2; v_call: TRBV29-1; j_call: TRBJ2-1; clone_size: once; cdr3_aa: CSVEGAGTSGNNEQFF; cdr3_nt: TGCAGCGTTGAAGGTGCCGGGACTAGCGGAAACAATGAGCAGTTCTTC
d_call: NA; v_call: TRBV28; j_call: TRBJ1-5; clone_size: many; cdr3_aa: CASNIGSNQPQHF; cdr3_nt: TGTGCCAGCAACATAGGGAGCAATCAGCCCCAGCATTTT
d_call: NA; v_call: TRBV24-1; j_call: TRBJ1-5; clone_size: few; cdr3_aa: CATSDSPGLGNQPQHF; cdr3_nt: TGTGCCACCAGTGATTCCCCGGGGCTTGGCAATCAGCCCCAGCATTTT
d_call: TRBD1; v_call: TRBV18; j_call: TRBJ2-1; clone_size: NA; cdr3_aa: CASSRIAPGQGYNEQFF; cdr3_nt: TGTGCCAGCTCCCGAATTGCTCCGGGACAGGGCTACAATGAGCAGTTCTTC
d_call: NA; v_call: TRBV14; j_call: TRBJ1-1; clone_size: few; cdr3_aa: CASSQSRRAPDTEAFF; cdr3_nt: TGTGCCAGCAGCCAAAGTCGGAGGGCCCCTGACACTGAAGCTTTCTTT
d_call: NA; v_call: TRBV6-1; j_call: TRBJ2-7; clone_size: NA; cdr3_aa: CASSPGLRSYVQYF; cdr3_nt: TGTGCCAGCAGTCCGGGACTGCGCTCCTACGTGCAGTACTTC
d_call: TRBD1; v_call: TRBV28; j_call: TRBJ2-1; clone_size: NA; cdr3_aa: CASRFPTGASYNEQFF; cdr3_nt: TGTGCCAGCAGGTTTCCGACAGGGGCTTCCTACAATGAGCAGTTCTTC
d_call: TRBD2; v_call: TRBV5-1; j_call: TRBJ2-3; clone_size: NA; cdr3_aa: CASSFPLADYTQYF; cdr3_nt: TGCGCCAGCAGCTTCCCGCTAGCGGATTATACGCAGTATTTT
d_call: NA; v_call: TRBV5-6; j_call: TRBJ2-4; clone_size: many; cdr3_aa: CASSLGGVKNIQYF; cdr3_nt: TGTGCCAGCAGCTTGGGGGGCGTCAAAAACATTCAGTACTTC
d_call: TRBD1; v_call: TRBV27; j_call: TRBJ1-5; clone_size: NA; cdr3_aa: CASRPDRTNQPQHF; cdr3_nt: TGTGCCAGCAGGCCGGACAGGACTAATCAGCCCCAGCATTTT